These T cell receptor beta chains were read from a single sample in a study of T cell repertoires in cytomegalovirus infection. TCRdb ran MiXCR on the reads and lists one entry per CDR3 protein. This table has roughly 700,000 distinct CDR3 sequences, around 35% appearing once. Antigens for these TCRs are unknown. This sample comprised cultured PBMCs, obtained from culture after CMV antigen stimulation. The source of these receptors is a human donor in good health (CMV status not recorded). Some clones in this sample may be carry-over from other donors' samples. CDR3s include the opening cysteine and the closing phenylalanine or tryptophan. The D gene is left open where the match is weak. Only some rows state a clone size, as once, few, many or a class for expanded clones.

J,size,D,V,CDR3,DNA
TRBJ1-1,many,TRBD1,TRBV7-2,CASSYGDRENTEAFF,TGTGCCAGCAGCTATGGCGACAGGGAGAACACTGAAGCTTTCTTT
TRBJ2-1,few,TRBD2,TRBV5-3,CASSFGTRVYEQFF,TGTGCCAGCAGCTTCGGGACTAGGGTCTATGAGCAGTTCTTC
TRBJ2-2,few,TRBD2,TRBV7-2,CASSLRGGSGSTGELFF,TGTGCCAGCAGCCTCCGTGGGGGTAGCGGGAGTACCGGGGAGCTGTTTTTT
TRBJ1-5,.,.,TRBV18,CASSPGGQGKGGQPQHF,TGTGCCAGCTCACCGGGTGGGCAGGGCAAGGGCGGGCAGCCCCAGCATTTT
TRBJ2-7,few,TRBD2,TRBV6-1,CASRRASGTSYEQYF,TGTGCCAGCAGACGGGCTAGCGGGACCTCCTACGAGCAGTACTTC
TRBJ1-5,.,.,TRBV7-2,CASSYRTGGQPQHF,TGTGCCAGCAGCTACCGGACTGGGGGTCAGCCCCAGCATTTT
TRBJ1-5,.,.,TRBV13,CASSQGPGPNQPQHF,TGTGCCAGCAGCCAAGGCCCAGGGCCCAATCAGCCCCAGCATTTT
TRBJ2-1,.,TRBD2,TRBV12-3/TRBV12-4,CASSLGKRDYNEQFF,TGTGCCAGCAGTTTAGGGAAGCGGGACTACAATGAGCAGTTCTTC
TRBJ2-1,few,TRBD1,TRBV29-1,CSVVSLQGANSYNEQFF,TGCAGCGTTGTGAGTCTACAGGGGGCAAACTCCTACAATGAGCAGTTCTTC
TRBJ2-1,.,.,TRBV6-8,CASSYFLGLAASYNEQFF,TGTGCCAGCAGTTACTTTCTAGGCCTGGCGGCATCCTACAATGAGCAGTTCTTC
TRBJ2-3,.,.,TRBV12-3/TRBV12-4,CASSSGDTPDTQYF,TGTGCCAGCAGTTCGGGAGACACACCAGATACGCAGTATTTT
TRBJ2-1,.,.,TRBV7-8,CASSLYEGTEQFF,TGTGCCAGCAGCTTATACGAGGGTACTGAGCAGTTCTTC
TRBJ2-7,.,.,TRBV6-1,CASSGLDGAHYEQYF,TGTGCCAGCAGTGGACTTGACGGGGCCCACTACGAGCAGTACTTC
TRBJ1-1,.,TRBD1,TRBV5-1,CASSLGGQLNTEAFF,TGCGCCAGCAGCTTGGGGGGACAGTTGAACACTGAAGCTTTCTTT
TRBJ1-1,.,.,TRBV5-1,CASSPRDPNTEAFF,TGCGCCAGCAGCCCCCGGGACCCGAACACTGAAGCTTTCTTT
TRBJ2-1,.,.,TRBV6-1,CASRFWSTNEQFF,TGTGCCAGCAGGTTTTGGAGCACCAATGAGCAGTTCTTC